The next 15 T cell receptor beta chains were all read from a single sample in a study of shared clonotypes between healthy human individuals. Naive CD8 cells, CD45RO-negative and positively selected for CCR7, excluded terminally differentiated effector memory CD45RA+ cells. Profiled with immunoSEQ multiplex PCR; TCRdb holds only in-frame clones, not every one. The sample consists of about 2 million clones, approximately 94% of them appearing once. The specimen was naive CD8+ T cells sorted from blood. These TCRs come from a man aged 18 to 29 in good health.

The V call is TRBV6-6, the J call TRBJ1-2; 7 nucleotides line up with TRBD1. The V segment lost 0 bases and the J segment 7 bases; nucleotides outside the gene matches: 8. Per the germline V gene, CDR1 is MNHNY and CDR2 is SVGAGI (reference sequence). There are 15 residues in the CDR3. For the CDR3, the DNA is TGTGCCAGCAGTTACTCGATTAATGCAGGGGGTGGCTACACCTTC. Protein sequence: CASSYSINAGGGYTF.

This clone was counted once. The V and J genes are TRBV4-3 and TRBJ2-7, with 8 bases aligning to TRBD1. J gave up 0 bases and V 4 bases, and 5 bases lay outside the gene matches. Germline CDR1 is LGHNA and CDR2 is YSLEER. CDR3 length: 15 amino acids. The DNA for the CDR3 is TGCGCCAGCAGCCCGGACAGGGAGAGCTCCTACGAGCAGTACTTC. Protein sequence: CASSPDRESSYEQYF.

V gene TRBV9 combines with J gene TRBJ2-3, with 8 bases aligning to TRBD2. CDR1 and CDR2 (germline): SGDLS, YYNGEE. CDR3 length equals 16 residues. Unmatched junction bases numbered 4, after V lost 0 bases and J lost 1 base. CDR3: CASSVDGGAGTDTQYF. CDR3 nucleotide sequence: TGTGCCAGCAGCGTAGACGGGGGGGCCGGCACAGATACGCAGTATTTT. Full variable domain (rest looked up from reference TRBV9 and TRBJ2-3): DSGVTQTPKHLITATGQRVTLRCSPRSGDLSVYWYQQSLDQGLQFLIQYYNGEERAKGNILERFSAQQFPDLHSELNLSSLELGDSALYFCASSVDGGAGTDTQYFGPGTRLTVL.

The genes are TRBV2 and TRBJ2-1; a possible D gene is TRBD2 (6 bases). The V gene's germline CDR1 is SNHLY and CDR2 FYNNEI. This CDR3 is built from 16 residues. V was cut by 1 base and J by 0 bases, with 10 bases left in between. CDR3 sequence reads: CASSEGTSLSYNEQFF. As DNA, the CDR3 is TGTGCCAGCAGTGAAGGTACTAGCCTCTCCTACAATGAGCAGTTCTTC.

The chain employs TRBV5-1 and TRBJ1-6; 8 bases are a match to TRBD1. Germline values: CDR1 SGHRS, CDR2 YFSETQ. The CDR3 contains 19 residues. V lost 1 base, J lost 0 bases, and 9 bases stayed unmatched. DNA for the CDR3: TGCGCCAGCAGCTTGTTGGGACAGGAGTCTAGCTCCTATAATTCACCCCTCCACTTT. Amino acids: CASSLLGQESSSYNSPLHF.

The J gene is TRBJ2-1, the V gene TRBV9, with 7 positions matching TRBD1. Germline V CDR1 and CDR2: SGDLS, YYNGEE. Trimming took 3 bases from V and 3 from J; bases not matched to a gene: 6. The CDR3 is 15 residues long. For the CDR3, the DNA is TGTGCCAGCAGCGAAGAGGGACAGTACTACAATGAGCAGTTCTTC. This codes for CASSEEGQYYNEQFF.

This chain joins TRBV27 and TRBJ1-5; D not resolved. From germline, CDR1 is MNHEY and CDR2 SMNVEV (reference sequence). The CDR3 length is 16 residues. V was clipped by 5 bases and J by 1 base, with 15 bases between them. The CDR3 DNA follows: TGTGCCAGCAGTCCGGGCATTGGGGTCAGCAATCAGCCCCAGCATTTT. Residues: CASSPGIGVSNQPQHF.

The chain's CDR3 is CASSSGGAVEAFF. CDR3 DNA sequence: TGTGCCAGCAGCTCTGGGGGCGCGGTGGAAGCTTTCTTT. The chain uses TRBV5-4 and TRBJ1-1; D might be TRBD1 (6 bases). The V and J ends lost 3 bases and 8 bases respectively, with 14 bases between them. The CDR3 runs 13 residues. Germline CDR1 is SGHNT and CDR2 is YYREEE (reference sequence).

This clone has only one observation. The identical CDR3 is also encoded by other nucleotide sequences in the sample. The chain employs TRBV27 and TRBJ2-1; D gene ambiguous. Germline V CDR1 and CDR2: MNHEY, SMNVEV (reference sequence). The CDR3 is made up of 12 amino acids. The V and J ends lost 3 bases and 5 bases respectively, with 5 bases between them. CDR3 residues: CASSLSHNEQFF. CDR3 DNA: TGTGCCAGCAGTTTGAGCCACAATGAGCAGTTCTTC.

This clone is a singleton in its sample. CDR3: CAITPARGQNTEAFF. The CDR3 DNA reads TGTGCCATCACCCCCGCGAGGGGTCAGAACACTGAAGCTTTCTTT. The V gene is TRBV10-3, the J gene TRBJ1-1, with D perhaps TRBD1 (5 bases). V lost 7 bases and J 1 base, leaving 16 bases between the germline ends. Germline-derived CDR1 and CDR2 are ENHRY and SYGVKD. This CDR3 is 15 amino acids long.

CDR3 region: CASRTGGTDTQYF. CDR3 nucleotides: TGTGCCAGCAGGACAGGGGGCACAGATACGCAGTATTTT. The genes are TRBV5-6 and TRBJ2-3; 8 bases fit TRBD1. The trim removed 5 bases at V and 1 base at J, leaving 0 bases unmatched. CDR3 size: 13 residues. Germline-derived CDR1 and CDR2 are SGHDT and YYEEEE.

This chain connects TRBV4-1 to TRBJ1-1; D call uncertain. CDR1 and CDR2 from the germline V gene are MGHRA and YSYEKL. Trimming pared 0 bases from V and 0 bases from J, leaving 11 bases between. This CDR3 comprises 16 residues. CDR3 in DNA: TGCGCCAGCAGCCAAGATCGGGCAGGTATGAACACTGAAGCTTTCTTT. It translates to CASSQDRAGMNTEAFF.

This chain joins TRBV4-1 and TRBJ2-7; D is unresolved. The CDR3 sequence is 13 residues long. The germline V gene encodes CDR1 MGHRA and CDR2 YSYEKL. Trimming cost V 5 bases and J 2 bases, with 10 bases left between them. This CDR3 is CASSASDTYEQYF. DNA for the CDR3: TGCGCCAGCAGCGCGTCCGACACCTACGAGCAGTACTTC.

The chain carries TRBV29-1 and TRBJ2-3; 7 bases agree with TRBD1. This CDR3 contains 16 residues. Germline trimming cut 0 bases from V and 2 bases from J; bases unmatched to any gene: 8. Germline CDR1 SQVTM, CDR2 ANQGSEA. The CDR3 nucleotides are TGCAGCGTTGAAGATCCGACAGGGATTTTCACAGATACGCAGTATTTT. This encodes CSVEDPTGIFTDTQYF.

The chain recombines TRBV27 with TRBJ2-7; TRBD2 matches 10 bases. Germline CDR1 and CDR2: MNHEY and SMNVEV (reference sequence). J lost 1 base, V lost 4 bases, and 7 bases had no gene match. The CDR3 totals 16 residues. Here the CDR3 reads CASSYSAGGKSYEQYF. The CDR3, as DNA: TGTGCCAGCAGTTATTCAGCGGGGGGGAAATCCTACGAGCAGTACTTC.